This TCR beta chain derives from a study of post-analysis software for immune sequencing data. Study overall: Disease trajectories encompassed relapsing-remitting, secondary progressive and progressive-relapsing multiple sclerosis.

Findings and limits, study-wide: Comparison with controls showed significantly lower normalized Chao1 diversity in multiple sclerosis patients. Strong co-clustering by F measure was seen for same-batch samples.

In the case of this clonotype: The antigen is not known.

Each TCR beta cDNA library carried unique molecular identifiers. Researchers reported around 510,000 cDNA molecules coming from about 0.98 to 11 million T cells. TCRdb reprocessed the PCR reads via MiXCR and lists one record per CDR3 protein. The table includes some 690,000 distinct CDR3 sequences, roughly 27% detected once. Sequenced sample: blood. The receptor comes from a girl aged 5 to 17 with multiple sclerosis.

CDR3: CASSLSGAGAGGYTF. The CDR3 region has the DNA TGTGCCAGCAGCTTATCGGGAGCAGGGGCTGGTGGCTACACCTTC. The chain recombines TRBV7-9 with TRBJ1-2; tentatively, D is TRBD1 (6 bases). This CDR3 has 15 amino acids. Trimming removed 2 bases at V and 7 bases at J, with 17 bases between. Germline V CDR1 and CDR2: SEHNR, FQNEAQ (reference sequence).